The text below deals with one T cell receptor (beta chain). No antigen is known for it. No base quality information exists; no much larger clone differs at one position. One collaborating source in Seattle enrolled patients while the patients were actively infected and followed the patients over time throughout the course of disease. Collaborating institutions collected whole blood in K2EDTA tubes following their own protocols. Collaborator samples were shipped for TCRbeta analysis as frozen whole blood, isolated PBMCs, or DNA extracted from either sample type. Inclusive of the bounding cysteine and phenylalanine, the CDR3 is 17 residues long. Only the CDR3 DNA stays, 51 bases, in frame from base 1. Trimming accounts for 4 bases at V and 1 base at J, while the number of junction bases matched to no gene is 11. Per the germline V gene (reference sequence), LNHDA is the CDR1 and SQIVND is the CDR2. This entry is derived from a study of blood T cell repertoires in COVID-19 (dated by TCRdb to the early 2020s). Regarding the research as a whole: Collaborator samples came from the United States, Italy and Spain and covered acute and convalescent phases of COVID-19. The material from the prospective study consisted of cDNA or gDNA derived from T cells, B-cell-depleted T cells, or PBMCs. Subjects who had been exposed to COVID-19, were actively infected with it, or had recovered from it provided the deeply sampled blood TCRbeta repertoires that made up the dataset. The repertoires were made available in a free public database intended to serve as a resource for research on the immune response to SARS-CoV-2. Samples were obtained from the ongoing ImmuneRACE study (first 160 participants) and from over 1,000 subjects provided by 6 global collaborators. Nearly every sample came with metadata listing a de-identified subject ID, COVID-19 status, age in years and sex. Where available, HLA class I and class II types were obtained from metadata supplied by the sample provider rather than from assay-based typing.

General conclusions and limits of the study: The amount of clinical and demographic metadata varied by source and participant and was provided uncurated.

TCRbeta CDR3 regions were amplified from genomic DNA using the immunoSEQ Assay, a bias-controlled multiplex PCR. The authors' analysis ran thus. Nucleated cell counts per sample were estimated from amplification of reference gene primers within the assay. Sequence reads were collapsed and filtered to measure the absolute abundance of every unique TCRbeta CDR3 rearrangement. For each sample, productive Simpson clonality was calculated as the square root of Simpson's diversity index across productive rearrangements. Imported from immuneACCESS, the table was reduced by TCRdb to in-frame sequences with V and J called. These copies leave out some clones; in studies compared against another copy, an unresolved V gene accounts for under half, and the cause of the remainder is not known. D and trimming were read from the DNA, whereas the V and J calls and clone size are those reported in that table. Across this sample there are 410,000 or so clones, with about nine tenths seen only once. 1.5% to 1.7% of the sample is in the top ten clones.

The sample taken for sequencing was peripheral blood. The rearranged chain carries TRBV19 and TRBJ1-1; 8 bases in the middle match TRBD1. This receptor was taken from a woman in her thirties or forties with COVID-19, enrolled during active disease. The base sequence is TGTGCCAGTAGTAAACAGGGGGGGTCCTCGGAGAACACTGAAGCTTTCTTT. It is translated as CASSKQGGSSENTEAFF.